This T cell receptor beta chain appears in the sequencing data of a study of blood T cell repertoires in COVID-19. Across the whole study: T cells, B-cell-depleted T cells, or PBMCs provided the cDNA or gDNA that served as material.

Measured with immunoSEQ multiplex PCR; TCRdb has only the in-frame clones, and not every one. Of about 310,000 clones in the sample, 70% to 90% are singletons; the top ten hold 1% to 1.5%. The CDR3 runs to 16 residues. Germline V gene lookup returns CDR1 SGHNT and CDR2 YENEEA. Trimming removed 3 bases from V and 4 bases from J; junction bases left unmatched: 9. This TCR was recovered from a man in his 70s with acute or convalescent COVID-19. V gene TRBV11-3 combines with J gene TRBJ2-1, with 7 bases fitting TRBD1. The sample was peripheral blood. DNA for the CDR3: TGTGCCAGCAGCTTTTATAAGGGGGCGCGGTACAATGAGCAGTTCTTC. This sequence encodes CASSFYKGARYNEQFF.